What follows are 29 T cell receptor beta chains derived from one specimen sequenced in a study of blood T cell repertoires in COVID-19. Sequencing used immunoSEQ multiplex PCR; TCRdb keeps in-frame clones, though not all of them. The sample holds 150,000 or so clones, about 93% seen once. What was sequenced was peripheral blood. Receptor source: a woman in her forties or fifties with acute or convalescent COVID-19.

The chain uses TRBV15 and TRBJ2-1, with D possibly matching TRBD1 (5 bases). V was cut by 6 bases and J by 7 bases, with 16 bases left in between. Germline lookup yields CDR1 LNHNV and CDR2 YYDKDF (reference sequence). The CDR3 contains 14 residues. In DNA, the CDR3 is TGTGCCACCAGTTCGAAAGGGGTCCAAAATGAGCAGTTCTTC. It is translated as CATSSKGVQNEQFF.

The chain has TRBV19 and TRBJ1-3; no reliable D call. Germline loops: CDR1 LNHDA, CDR2 SQIVND (reference sequence). The V gene lost 9 bases and the J gene lost 1 base, with 16 bases spanning the gap. This CDR3 comprises 15 residues. The CDR3 DNA follows: TGTGCCAGCGCTTCCTCCGCGGTTTCTGGAAACACCATATATTTT. Amino acids: CASASSAVSGNTIYF.

This chain joins TRBV29-1 and TRBJ1-1, with D hard to call. V was pared by 5 bases and J by 2 bases, with 12 bases between. This CDR3 is 13 amino acids long. Germline V gene data show CDR1 as SQVTM and CDR2 as ANQGSEA. The CDR3 region has the DNA TGCAGCGTTAAGTCCTGGGCTAACACTGAAGCTTTCTTT. This sequence encodes CSVKSWANTEAFF.

This rearrangement joins TRBV12-1 to TRBJ2-7; the table's D call of TRBD1 was not tested on the DNA. TRBV12-1 is a pseudogene segment. The CDR3 covers 14 residues. The CDR3 DNA reads TGTGCCAGCAGCTCGGGACAGACAAACTACGAGCAGTACTTC. Residues: CASSSGQTNYEQYF.

This chain connects TRBV10-3 to TRBJ2-2; 7 nucleotides match TRBD1. V lost 8 bases and J lost 2; bases outside the gene matches: 5. Germline V gene lookup returns CDR1 ENHRY and CDR2 SYGVKD. The CDR3 sequence is 14 residues long. DNA of the CDR3: TGTGCCATCGGAGGACAGGCCAACACCGGGGAGCTGTTTTTT. Amino acid sequence: CAIGGQANTGELFF.

The chain combines TRBV6-2 or TRBV6-3 with TRBJ2-7, with D tentatively TRBD1 (6 bases). Per the germline V gene, CDR1 is MNHEY and CDR2 is SVGEGT. This CDR3 region has 13 residues. V shed 6 bases and J shed 5 bases, with 14 bases lying between them. Here the CDR3 reads CASSLQGGNEQYF. The CDR3 DNA is TGTGCCAGCAGCCTACAGGGTGGCAACGAGCAGTACTTC.

This rearrangement joins TRBV27 to TRBJ2-7, with D perhaps matching TRBD2 (5 bases). The germline gives CDR1 MNHEY, CDR2 SMNVEV (reference sequence). V gave up 3 bases and J gave up 4 bases, with 13 bases separating them. This CDR3 contains 14 residues. The DNA for the CDR3 is TGTGCCAGCAGTTTGGCACCGGGGTCTTACGAGCAGTACTTC. Residues: CASSLAPGSYEQYF.

The gene calls are TRBV5-4 and TRBJ1-3, with 7 bases that match TRBD1. J lost 1 base, V lost 4 bases, and 11 bases had no gene match. The CDR3 sequence is 17 residues long. CDR1 and CDR2 (germline): SGHNT, YYREEE (reference sequence). The chain's CDR3 is CASSIYKGQFSGNTIYF. DNA of the CDR3: TGTGCCAGCAGCATCTACAAGGGACAGTTTTCTGGAAACACCATATATTTT.

V gene TRBV25-1 combines with J gene TRBJ1-5, with D perhaps TRBD1 (5 bases). The CDR3 has 15 amino acids. Germline assignment: CDR1 MGHDK and CDR2 SYGVNS. Trimming left V 3 bases short and J 0 bases short, with 9 bases between. CDR3 region: CASSDDRHSNQPQHF. Here the CDR3 DNA reads TGTGCCAGCAGTGACGACAGACATAGCAATCAGCCCCAGCATTTT. The full variable domain, with the rest looked up from reference TRBV25-1 and TRBJ1-5, is EADIYQTPRYLVIGTGKKITLECSQTMGHDKMYWYQQDPGMELHLIHYSYGVNSTEKGDLSSESTVSRIRTEHFPLTLESARPSHTSQYLCASSDDRHSNQPQHFGDGTRLSIL.

This chain joins TRBV10-1 and TRBJ1-1; 9 nucleotides line up with TRBD1. This CDR3 has 13 residues. The V and J ends lost 4 bases and 11 bases, in that order; junction bases with no gene match: 8. Germline V lookup: CDR1 WNHNN, CDR2 SYGVQD (reference sequence). Written as DNA, the CDR3 is TGCGCCAGCAGTGCAGGGACAGGGATTCGGGCTTTCTTT. Encoded protein: CASSAGTGIRAFF.

The V call is TRBV2, the J call TRBJ1-2; a weak D match, TRBD1 (6 bases). CDR1 SNHLY and CDR2 FYNNEI come from the germline V gene. Between the trimmed V and J ends, which lost 6 bases and 0 bases, there was a span of 17 bases. This CDR3 is built from 16 residues. The CDR3 DNA follows: TGTGCCAGCAGCTACGGGACATATACTTCTAACTATGGCTACACCTTC. It yields the protein CASSYGTYTSNYGYTF.

The CDR3 nucleotides are TGTGCCAGCAGCAATGACAGGAGCAATCAGCCCCAGCATTTT. Residues: CASSNDRSNQPQHF. The rearrangement links TRBV5-4 to TRBJ1-5; a possible D gene is TRBD1 (6 bases). In germline, CDR1 is SGHNT, CDR2 YYREEE (reference sequence). Trimming removed 4 bases from V and 1 base from J, with 9 bases in between. The CDR3 totals 14 residues.

The rearrangement links TRBV9 to TRBJ2-1, with D perhaps matching TRBD1 (6 bases). This CDR3 has 16 residues. Germline V gives CDR1 SGDLS, CDR2 YYNGEE. The V end was cut by 0 bases, the J end by 4 bases, with 14 bases between. The CDR3, as DNA: TGTGCCAGCAGCGTAGTTGGGGGCGCGGGTTACAATGAGCAGTTCTTC. It encodes CASSVVGGAGYNEQFF.

The chain carries TRBV3-1 (or the pseudogene TRBV3-2) and TRBJ2-7; D may be TRBD2 (6 bases). The CDR3 has 12 residues. V was cut by 8 bases and J by 2 bases, with 10 bases left in between. CDR1 and CDR2 from the germline V gene are LGHDT and YNNKEL (reference sequence). As DNA, the CDR3 is TGTGCCAGCGCCCGGGGGACCTACGAGCAGTACTTC. Translating it yields CASARGTYEQYF.

The rearrangement links TRBV3-1 (or the pseudogene TRBV3-2) to TRBJ2-2; the D gene is possibly TRBD2 (5 bases). The germline CDR1 and CDR2 sequences are LGHDT and YNNKEL (reference sequence). The CDR3 runs to 12 residues. With 10 bases removed from V and 7 bases from J, the gap between germline ends came to 13 bases. The DNA for the CDR3 is TGTGCCACTATGCGGGCGGGCGGGGAGCTGTTTTTT. This sequence encodes CATMRAGGELFF.

This rearrangement joins TRBV28 to TRBJ2-3; 11 nucleotides match TRBD1. The germline CDR1 and CDR2 sequences are MDHEN and SYDVKM. V dropped 8 bases and J dropped 4; count of bases not matched to a gene: 11. The CDR3 extends over 16 amino acids. The DNA of the CDR3 is TGTGCCAGCGACATCAACCGGGACAGGGGGTCAGATACGCAGTATTTT. Its translation is CASDINRDRGSDTQYF.

There are a few counts of this clone. The chain links TRBV10-3 to TRBJ1-2, with 8 bases identical to TRBD1. CDR1 is ENHRY, CDR2 SYGVKD, per germline. Germline trimming cut 9 bases from V and 2 bases from J; bases unmatched to any gene: 8. The CDR3 loop spans 14 amino acids. CDR3 DNA sequence: TGTGCCATAAGCCCGTGGGACAGGAACTATGGCTACACCTTC. Encoded protein: CAISPWDRNYGYTF.

The chain employs TRBV11-2 and TRBJ2-1, with 8 bases identical to TRBD2. V lost 0 bases to trimming and J lost 8 bases; unmatched junction nucleotides: 9. This CDR3 has 16 residues. Germline-derived CDR1 and CDR2 are SGHAT and FQNNGV. The CDR3 spells CASSLDLTGGPHEQFF. Written as DNA, the CDR3 is TGTGCCAGCAGCTTAGATTTAACGGGGGGGCCGCATGAGCAGTTCTTC. Combining the CDR3 with reference TRBV11-2 and TRBJ2-1 gives the whole variable domain EAGVAQSPRYKIIEKRQSVAFWCNPISGHATLYWYQQILGQGPKLLIQFQNNGVVDDSQLPKDRFSAERLKGVDSTLKIQPAKLEDSAVYLCASSLDLTGGPHEQFFGPGTRLTVL.

The CDR3 region has the DNA TGTGCCAGCAGCTCCGAGCGGGGGGTCCAATACACTGAAGCTTTCTTT. Residues: CASSSERGVQYTEAFF. The genes are TRBV7-9 and TRBJ1-1, with a weak D call TRBD1 (5 bases). The CDR3 spans 16 residues. Deletions cut 4 bases from V and 3 bases from J, with 18 bases between. The germline gives CDR1 SEHNR, CDR2 FQNEAQ (reference sequence).

The chain is built from TRBV5-4 and TRBJ1-6, with D perhaps TRBD1 (5 bases). Germline loops: CDR1 SGHNT, CDR2 YYREEE (reference sequence). This CDR3 is built from 16 residues. V was trimmed by 0 bases and J by 7 bases, leaving 14 bases between them. The CDR3 region has the DNA TGTGCCAGCAGCTTGGGTGTTGGGGGAGGGAATTCACCCCTCCACTTT. Protein sequence: CASSLGVGGGNSPLHF. Based on the CDR3 plus reference TRBV5-4 and TRBJ1-6, the full variable domain is ETGVTQSPTHLIKTRGQQVTLRCSSQSGHNTVSWYQQALGQGPQFIFQYYREEENGRGNFPPRFSGLQFPNYSSELNVNALELDDSALYLCASSLGVGGGNSPLHFGNGTRLTVT.

The V gene is TRBV7-9, the J gene TRBJ2-5; 8 bases are a match to TRBD1. CDR1 SEHNR and CDR2 FQNEAQ come from the germline V gene (reference sequence). CDR3 size: 12 residues. The ends lost 1 base at V and 10 bases at J; junction bases unmatched: 2. The CDR3 DNA reads as TGTGCCAGCAGCTTAGGACAGGGGAGCCAGTACTTC. Translation: CASSLGQGSQYF.

The rearrangement uses TRBV6-5 and TRBJ1-2; D perhaps matches TRBD1 (6 bases). This CDR3 is built from 12 residues. Germline CDR1 reads MNHEY; CDR2 reads SVGAGI. V lost 7 bases and J lost 5, with 11 bases in between. CDR3 DNA: TGTGCCAGCAAAGGACAGCTTTATGGCTACACCTTC. Amino acid sequence: CASKGQLYGYTF.

The V call is TRBV15, the J call TRBJ1-2; tentatively, D is TRBD1 (5 bases). The CDR3 has 14 amino acids. Trimming pared 5 bases from V and 4 bases from J, leaving 14 bases between. Germline V gene lookup returns CDR1 LNHNV and CDR2 YYDKDF (reference sequence). In DNA form, the CDR3 reads TGTGCCACCAGCCTAGAAGGGGCCATCTATGGCTACACCTTC. Its translation is CATSLEGAIYGYTF.

V is TRBV12-3 or TRBV12-4 and J is TRBJ1-5; 10 nucleotides line up with TRBD1. J gave up 2 bases and V 8 bases, and 0 bases lay outside the gene matches. The CDR3 loop spans 13 amino acids. The CDR3 loop is CASGQGGNQPQHF. The DNA for the CDR3 is TGTGCCAGCGGACAGGGGGGCAATCAGCCCCAGCATTTT.

This clone was seen just once. The chain employs TRBV12-3 or TRBV12-4 and TRBJ2-5; 7 nucleotides match TRBD1. J was trimmed by 5 bases and V by 5 bases; bases with no gene match: 5. The CDR3 sequence is 13 residues long. DNA of the CDR3: TGTGCCAGCAGTCCCGGGACAGAGGAGACCCAGTACTTC. Its translation: CASSPGTEETQYF.

The chain recombines TRBV6-5 with TRBJ2-7; 10 bases match TRBD1. In germline, CDR1 is MNHEY, CDR2 SVGAGI. J was trimmed by 6 bases and V by 6 bases; bases with no gene match: 11. CDR3 length: 15 amino acids. The CDR3, as DNA: TGTGCCAGCAGAAAAGACAGGGGGCCTCTGGGCGAGCAGTACTTC. It translates to CASRKDRGPLGEQYF.

The V and J genes are TRBV9 and TRBJ2-3, with a possible D match to TRBD2 (6 bases). Germline lookup yields CDR1 SGDLS and CDR2 YYNGEE. The V and J ends lost 3 bases and 3 bases respectively, with 17 bases between them. The CDR3 totals 16 residues. The CDR3 nucleotides are TGTGCCAGCAGCGAGGCATCCGGGGGAGTTACAGATACGCAGTATTTT. It codes for CASSEASGGVTDTQYF.

This clone came up once. The rearrangement links TRBV28 to TRBJ2-3, with TRBD2 identical over 7 bases. Losses at the gene ends were 6 bases for V and 2 bases for J; bases not matched to a gene: 5. The CDR3 length is 14 residues. Germline V CDR1 and CDR2: MDHEN, SYDVKM. The CDR3 DNA reads as TGTGCCAGCAGGAGCGGGACTCCCACAGATACGCAGTATTTT. Protein sequence: CASRSGTPTDTQYF.

V gene TRBV11-1 combines with J gene TRBJ1-6; D ambiguous. Germline V lookup: CDR1 SGHAT, CDR2 FQDESV (reference sequence). This CDR3 has 15 residues. Trimming shortened V by 2 bases and J by 9 bases, and 14 bases separated the two germline ends. The CDR3 nucleotides read TGTGCCAGCAGCTTACAGGCAGCCGAAATTTCACCCCTCCACTTT. As protein: CASSLQAAEISPLHF.